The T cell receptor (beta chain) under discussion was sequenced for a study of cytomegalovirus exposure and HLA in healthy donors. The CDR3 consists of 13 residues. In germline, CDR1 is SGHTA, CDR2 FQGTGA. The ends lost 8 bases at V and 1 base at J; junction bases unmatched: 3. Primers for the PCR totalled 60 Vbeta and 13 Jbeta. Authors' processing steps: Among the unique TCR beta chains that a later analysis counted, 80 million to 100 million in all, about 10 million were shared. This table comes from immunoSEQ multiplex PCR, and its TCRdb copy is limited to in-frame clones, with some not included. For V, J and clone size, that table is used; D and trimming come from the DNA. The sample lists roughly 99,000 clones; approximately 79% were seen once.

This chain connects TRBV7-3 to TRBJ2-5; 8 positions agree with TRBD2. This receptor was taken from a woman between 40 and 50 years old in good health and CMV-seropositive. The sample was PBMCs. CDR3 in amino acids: CASAGGGQETQYF. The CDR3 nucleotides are TGTGCCAGCGCCGGGGGGGGCCAAGAGACCCAGTACTTC. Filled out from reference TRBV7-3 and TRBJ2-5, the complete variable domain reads GAGVSQTPSNKVTEKGKYVELRCDPISGHTALYWYRQSLGQGPEFLIYFQGTGAADDSGLPNDRFFAVRPEGSVSTLKIQRTERGDSAVYLCASAGGGQETQYFGPGTRLLVL.